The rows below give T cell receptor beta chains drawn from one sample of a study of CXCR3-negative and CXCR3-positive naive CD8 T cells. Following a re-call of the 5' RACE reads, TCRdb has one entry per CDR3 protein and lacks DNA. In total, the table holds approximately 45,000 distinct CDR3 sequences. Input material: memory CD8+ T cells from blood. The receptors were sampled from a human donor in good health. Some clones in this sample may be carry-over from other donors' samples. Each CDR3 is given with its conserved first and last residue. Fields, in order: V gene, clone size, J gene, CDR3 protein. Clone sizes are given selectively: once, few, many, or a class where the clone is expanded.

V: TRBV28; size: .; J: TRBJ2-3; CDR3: CASSMTSGGADTQYF
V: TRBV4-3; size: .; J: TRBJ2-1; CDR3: CASSQGQPTSYNEQFF
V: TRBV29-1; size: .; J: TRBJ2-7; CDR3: CSVMDNPYEQYF
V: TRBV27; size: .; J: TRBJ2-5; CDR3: CASSFEGLRETQYF
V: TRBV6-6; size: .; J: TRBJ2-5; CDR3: CASSSREQETQYF
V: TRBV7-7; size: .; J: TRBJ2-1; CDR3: CASSLGTGDEQFF
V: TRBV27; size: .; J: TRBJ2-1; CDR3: CAGSGTNNEQFF
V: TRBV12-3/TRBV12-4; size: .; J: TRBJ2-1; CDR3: CASSSPLAADNEQFF
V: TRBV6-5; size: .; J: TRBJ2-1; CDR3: CASSPGTGIEQFF
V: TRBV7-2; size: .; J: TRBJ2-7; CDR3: CASSLSQGPINEQYF
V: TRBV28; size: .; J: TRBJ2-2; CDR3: CASAQGFGDTGELFF
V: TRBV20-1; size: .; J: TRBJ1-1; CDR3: CSARERDTEAFF
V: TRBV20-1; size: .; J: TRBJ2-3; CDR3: CSARDLWRTSGGADTQYF
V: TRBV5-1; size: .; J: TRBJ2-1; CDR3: CASSGTGGSYNEQFF
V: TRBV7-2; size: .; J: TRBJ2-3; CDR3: CASSLIMADTQYF
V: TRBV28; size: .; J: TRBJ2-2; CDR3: CASSSPGVPGELFF
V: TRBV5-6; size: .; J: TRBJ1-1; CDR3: CASSSWGGTEAFF
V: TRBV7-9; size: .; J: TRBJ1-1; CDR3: CASSVGTGGGGAFF
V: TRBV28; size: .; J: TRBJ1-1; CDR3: CASREVGRPHTEAFF
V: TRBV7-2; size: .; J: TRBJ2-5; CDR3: CASSPSGQETQYF
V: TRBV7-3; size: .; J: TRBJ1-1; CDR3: CASSSQRTGGRTEAFF
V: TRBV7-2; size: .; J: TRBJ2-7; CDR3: CASSLAQTGPYEQYF
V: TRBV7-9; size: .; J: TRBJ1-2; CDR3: CASSLAGGHYTDYGYTF
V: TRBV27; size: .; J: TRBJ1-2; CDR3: CAGSYGTGTYGYTF
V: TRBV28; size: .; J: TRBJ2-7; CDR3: CASSSPSRDTTYEQYF
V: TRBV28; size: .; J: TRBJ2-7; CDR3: CASSFRTANSYEQYF
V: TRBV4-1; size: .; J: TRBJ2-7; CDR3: CASSQVAEYEQYF
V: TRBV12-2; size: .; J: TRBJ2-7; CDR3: CASRLVGSPLSEQYF
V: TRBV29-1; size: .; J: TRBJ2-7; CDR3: CSVEDWQGSYEQYF
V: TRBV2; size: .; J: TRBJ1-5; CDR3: CASSYPGQPNKRSNQPQHF
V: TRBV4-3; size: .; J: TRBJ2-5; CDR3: CASSQDPQETQYF
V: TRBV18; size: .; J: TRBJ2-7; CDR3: CASSPFSDSGGFFYEQYF
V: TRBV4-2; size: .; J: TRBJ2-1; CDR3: CASSLRTSGSDEQFF
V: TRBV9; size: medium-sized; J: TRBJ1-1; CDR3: CASSAGTWEIEAFF
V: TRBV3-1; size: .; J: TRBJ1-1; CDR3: CASSQKTGGNTEAFF
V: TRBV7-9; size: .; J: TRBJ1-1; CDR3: CASSFAPGTEAFF
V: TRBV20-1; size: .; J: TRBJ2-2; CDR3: CSARAPGLEAGELFF
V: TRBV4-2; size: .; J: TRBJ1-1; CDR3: CASSQGGQEFMNTEAFF
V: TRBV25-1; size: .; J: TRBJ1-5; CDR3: CASSAGTDNAHHQPQHF
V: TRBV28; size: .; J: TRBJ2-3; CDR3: CASSPTPRMRLTDTQYF
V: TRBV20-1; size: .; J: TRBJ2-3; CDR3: CSAEDPAARTADTQYF
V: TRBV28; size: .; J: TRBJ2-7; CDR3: CASSLRVVGYEQYF
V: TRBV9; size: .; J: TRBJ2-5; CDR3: CASSATDHQETQYF
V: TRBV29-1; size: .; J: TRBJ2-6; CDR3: CSVLRHNSGANVLTF
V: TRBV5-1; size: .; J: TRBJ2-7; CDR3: CASSLSTGDSYEQYF
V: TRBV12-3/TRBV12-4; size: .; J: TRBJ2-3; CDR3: CASRSTGNSADTQYF
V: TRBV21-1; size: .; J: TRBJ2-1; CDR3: CASSKEEGTGADNEQFF
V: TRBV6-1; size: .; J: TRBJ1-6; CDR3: CASSEADYDSPLHF
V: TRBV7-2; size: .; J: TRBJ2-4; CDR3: CASSSSWVAKNIQYF
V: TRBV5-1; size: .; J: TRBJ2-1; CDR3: CASSTLLIGGGRNEQFF
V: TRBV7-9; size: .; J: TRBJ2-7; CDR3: CASSLVLAAAYEQYF